The 25 T cell receptor beta chains listed next were all sequenced from one sample in a study of T cells in localized non-small cell lung cancer (dated by TCRdb to the early 2020s). Libraries were made using the immunoSEQ multiplex PCR assay. TCRdb carries this immuneACCESS record with in-frame sequences only. Its versions omit some clonotypes, under half of them owing to an unresolved V gene in the studies checked, with the rest unexplained. The sample data list 45,000 to 70,000 clones, and just over 85% of these were observed just once. Approximately 5.6% of the sample is in the top ten clones. The sequences come from peripheral blood, collected before any cancer treatment. The receptors originated from a woman aged 35-70 years with stage I lung adenocarcinoma.

V is TRBV10-3 and J is TRBJ1-2, with D possibly matching TRBD1 (6 bases). Germline V gene sequence: CDR1 ENHRY, CDR2 SYGVKD. This CDR3 region has 14 residues. V was pared by 2 bases and J by 6 bases, with 13 bases between. DNA for the CDR3: TGTGCCATCAGTGAGGGGGGCAGGACTAATGGCTACACCTTC. It yields the protein CAISEGGRTNGYTF.

This chain connects TRBV6-6 to TRBJ2-7; weak D call: TRBD1 (6 bases). Germline CDR1 and CDR2: MNHNY and SVGAGI (reference sequence). The CDR3 runs 13 residues. V shed 2 bases and J shed 4 bases, with 9 bases lying between them. The CDR3 loop reads CASSYDRLYEQYF. CDR3 sequence (DNA): TGTGCCAGCAGTTACGACAGGCTTTACGAGCAGTACTTC.

This clone was seen once. The V call is TRBV2, the J call TRBJ1-4; the D gene is possibly TRBD1 (5 bases). The germline gives CDR1 SNHLY, CDR2 FYNNEI. This CDR3 has 13 residues. V shed 7 bases and J shed 5 bases, with 11 bases lying between them. CDR3 in DNA: TGTGCCAGCATGGGCGGGGCAAATGAAAAACTGTTTTTT. Translation gives CASMGGANEKLFF.

This chain links TRBV9 with TRBJ2-7; 9 bases fit TRBD1. V lost 1 base and J lost 1; bases outside the gene matches: 6. Germline assignment: CDR1 SGDLS and CDR2 YYNGEE. The CDR3 sequence is 16 residues long. CDR3 nucleotide sequence: TGTGCCAGCAGCGTAAAAAGTGGGACAGGGTCCTACGAGCAGTACTTC. Its translation: CASSVKSGTGSYEQYF.

The rearrangement uses TRBV15 and TRBJ2-7; no clear D. V was pared by 0 bases and J by 4 bases, with 4 bases between. CDR1 is LNHNV, CDR2 YYDKDF, per germline (reference sequence). This CDR3 comprises 12 residues. For the CDR3, the DNA is TGTGCCACCAGCAGAGAAGGGTACGAGCAGTACTTC. The encoded protein is CATSREGYEQYF.

The rearrangement links TRBV27 to TRBJ1-1, with TRBD1 matching over 8 bases. CDR1 and CDR2 (germline): MNHEY, SMNVEV (reference sequence). The CDR3 has 14 residues. Unmatched junction bases numbered 4, after V lost 6 bases and J lost 1 base. As DNA, the CDR3 is TGTGCCAGCAGCCGTACAGGGGGGAACACTGAAGCTTTCTTT. Translation: CASSRTGGNTEAFF.

The chain combines TRBV5-4 with TRBJ1-5; D is unclear. Trimming stripped 7 bases from V and 7 bases from J, with 18 bases between. Germline assignment: CDR1 SGHNT and CDR2 YYREEE (reference sequence). This CDR3 contains 14 residues. The CDR3 loop is CASLEGAFGQPQHF. CDR3 nucleotide sequence: TGTGCCAGCCTGGAGGGCGCATTCGGCCAGCCCCAGCATTTT.

The J gene is TRBJ1-3, the V gene TRBV9, with 7 bases identical to TRBD1. The CDR3 sequence is 16 residues long. CDR1 SGDLS and CDR2 YYNGEE come from the germline V gene. V lost 1 base and J lost 1; bases outside the gene matches: 5. In nucleotides, the CDR3 is TGTGCCAGCAGCGTAACAGGGGCCGTTTCTGGAAACACCATATATTTT. As protein: CASSVTGAVSGNTIYF.

The rearrangement joins TRBV4-2 to TRBJ2-7; 10 bases match TRBD1. Germline CDR1 reads LGHNA; CDR2 reads YNFKEQ. The CDR3 covers 14 residues. V lost 4 bases, J lost 5 bases, and 5 bases stayed unmatched. The CDR3, as DNA: TGTGCCAGCAGCCTTGACAGGGGGCGAAACGAGCAGTACTTC. It specifies CASSLDRGRNEQYF.

This chain links TRBV9 with TRBJ1-4; a possible D gene is TRBD1 (6 bases). The CDR3 covers 16 residues. Trimming stripped 4 bases from V and 0 bases from J, with 13 bases between. Germline CDR1 is SGDLS and CDR2 is YYNGEE. The CDR3 loop reads CASSHKGGSTNEKLFF. DNA of the CDR3: TGTGCCAGCAGCCACAAGGGGGGGTCAACTAATGAAAAACTGTTTTTT.

V is TRBV14 and J is TRBJ1-2, with D perhaps matching TRBD1 (5 bases). This CDR3 is built from 14 residues. The germline V and J ends were trimmed by 4 bases and 2 bases, with 11 bases remaining between them. The V gene's germline CDR1 is SGHDN and CDR2 FVKESK. CDR3 loop: CASSPGGGNYGYTF. CDR3 nucleotides: TGTGCCAGCAGCCCCGGGGGGGGGAACTATGGCTACACCTTC. The full variable domain, its missing parts supplied by reference TRBV14 and TRBJ1-2, is EAGVTQFPSHSVIEKGQTVTLRCDPISGHDNLYWYRRVMGKEIKFLLHFVKESKQDESGMPNNRFLAERTGGTYSTLKVQPAELEDSGVYFCASSPGGGNYGYTFGSGTRLTVV.

The chain recombines TRBV28 with TRBJ2-7; maybe TRBD1 (6 bases). CDR1 and CDR2 from the germline V gene are MDHEN and SYDVKM. The germline V and J ends were trimmed by 3 bases and 2 bases, with 11 bases remaining between them. The CDR3 spans 14 residues. In DNA, the CDR3 is TGTGCCAGCAGTTTTGGACAGTTCCCCTACGAGCAGTACTTC. Residues: CASSFGQFPYEQYF.

The rearrangement joins TRBV2 to TRBJ1-6, with TRBD1 as a possible D gene (5 bases). V was clipped by 8 bases and J by 4 bases, with 9 bases between them. The CDR3 runs 13 residues. Per the germline V gene, CDR1 is SNHLY and CDR2 is FYNNEI. This CDR3 reads CASGDLYNSPLHF. CDR3 nucleotides: TGTGCCAGCGGGGACCTTTATAATTCACCCCTCCACTTT.

This chain joins TRBV15 and TRBJ2-3, with D perhaps matching TRBD1 (5 bases). Germline CDR1 LNHNV, CDR2 YYDKDF (reference sequence). Trimming pared 0 bases from V and 4 bases from J, leaving 11 bases between. The CDR3 has 15 residues. The DNA of the CDR3 is TGTGCCACCAGCAGAGATAGGGGTTCAGCAGATACGCAGTATTTT. It codes for CATSRDRGSADTQYF.

V is TRBV5-8 and J is TRBJ1-5, with TRBD1 identical over 10 bases. The CDR3 is made up of 15 amino acids. J was trimmed by 3 bases and V by 4 bases; bases with no gene match: 4. The germline V gene encodes CDR1 SGHTS and CDR2 YDEGEE. CDR3 DNA: TGTGCCAGCAGCCGCGGGACAGGGGACAATCAGCCCCAGCATTTT. This gives the protein CASSRGTGDNQPQHF.

The chain links TRBV9 to TRBJ2-3, with D perhaps matching TRBD1 (5 bases). Trimming removed 4 bases from V and 9 bases from J, with 21 bases in between. The CDR3 totals 15 residues. CDR1 SGDLS and CDR2 YYNGEE come from the germline V gene. CDR3 region: CASSPIGHLQGTQYF. In nucleotides, the CDR3 is TGTGCCAGCAGCCCAATAGGGCATCTGCAGGGAACGCAGTATTTT.

V is TRBV15 and J is TRBJ1-5; TRBD1 matches at 9 bases. The CDR3 totals 16 residues. CDR1 and CDR2 from the germline V gene are LNHNV and YYDKDF (reference sequence). The ends lost 1 base at V and 5 bases at J; junction bases unmatched: 6. As DNA, the CDR3 is TGTGCCACCAGCAGAGTCGGACAGGGGCCCGATCAGCCCCAGCATTTT. Its translation is CATSRVGQGPDQPQHF.

The V gene is TRBV2, the J gene TRBJ1-1, with TRBD1 matching over 7 bases. Germline V gene lookup returns CDR1 SNHLY and CDR2 FYNNEI. Trimming removed 6 bases from V and 0 bases from J; junction bases left unmatched: 7. The CDR3 extends over 15 amino acids. CDR3 sequence: CASSSEGGMNTEAFF. The DNA of the CDR3 is TGTGCCAGCAGCTCGGAAGGGGGCATGAACACTGAAGCTTTCTTT.

The table lists this clone with a count of one. The rearrangement links TRBV11-2 to TRBJ1-3; D unclear. This CDR3 region has 15 residues. V was clipped by 5 bases and J by 4 bases, with 15 bases between them. From germline, CDR1 is SGHAT and CDR2 FQNNGV. The CDR3 loop is CASSPGIHGGNTIYF. DNA for the CDR3: TGTGCCAGCAGCCCCGGGATCCACGGAGGAAACACCATATATTTT.

This clone was picked up a small number of times. The chain couples TRBV30 to TRBJ1-2, with D perhaps matching TRBD1 (6 bases). This CDR3 is built from 15 residues. V dropped 4 bases and J dropped 4 bases, with 19 bases sitting between them. CDR1 GTSNPN and CDR2 SVGIG come from the germline V gene (reference sequence). This chain's CDR3 is CAWTLARGGGYGYTF. CDR3 in DNA: TGTGCCTGGACATTGGCCAGGGGAGGCGGCTATGGCTACACCTTC.

This chain connects TRBV7-2 to TRBJ2-2; 11 bases agree with TRBD1. CDR1 is SGHTA and CDR2 is FQGNSA in the germline V gene. The ends lost 1 base at V and 10 bases at J; junction bases unmatched: 2. This CDR3 spans 14 amino acids. CDR3 amino acids: CASSLGTGGEELFF. In DNA form, the CDR3 reads TGTGCCAGCAGCTTAGGGACAGGGGGCGAGGAGCTGTTTTTT.

This sequence joins TRBV25-1 and TRBJ1-1; D gene ambiguous. The CDR3 sequence is 13 residues long. V was pared by 2 bases and J by 2 bases, with 6 bases between. Germline assignment: CDR1 MGHDK and CDR2 SYGVNS. The CDR3 protein is CASSEMGNTEAFF. The DNA of the CDR3 is TGTGCCAGCAGTGAAATGGGAAACACTGAAGCTTTCTTT.

This sequence joins TRBV21-1 and TRBJ2-3; TRBD2 reflects the table's D call only, with no check against the DNA. TRBV21-1 is reported as a pseudogene. The CDR3 is made up of 19 amino acids. This chain's CDR3 is CASSKAAGGTSSSTDTQYF. The CDR3 DNA reads TGTGCCAGCAGCAAAGCCGCCGGCGGGACTAGTAGTAGCACAGATACGCAGTATTTT.

J is TRBJ2-3 and V is TRBV9; TRBD2 might be the D (6 bases). Per germline, CDR1 SGDLS and CDR2 YYNGEE. The CDR3 spans 16 residues. V was clipped by 0 bases and J by 0 bases, with 11 bases between them. CDR3 sequence reads: CASSVEASVSTDTQYF. For the CDR3, the DNA is TGTGCCAGCAGCGTAGAGGCTAGCGTTAGCACAGATACGCAGTATTTT.

This clone was detected a few times. The chain recombines TRBV25-1 with TRBJ2-2; no reliable D call. Per the germline V gene, CDR1 is MGHDK and CDR2 is SYGVNS. Trimming left V 2 bases short and J 2 bases short, with 9 bases between. This CDR3 is built from 15 residues. The CDR3 here is CASSERQFNTGELFF. The CDR3 nucleotides read TGTGCCAGCAGTGAACGGCAATTCAACACCGGGGAGCTGTTTTTT.